This T cell receptor beta chain originates from a study of blood T cell repertoires in COVID-19. Across the study: Both acute and convalescent COVID-19 samples were obtained from the United States, Italy and Spain. PBMCs, B-cell-depleted T cells, or T cells were the source of the cDNA or gDNA that made up the material.

Authors' methods: Reference gene primer amplification gave estimated nucleated cell counts. The assay was immunoSEQ multiplex PCR, and TCRdb's table has in-frame clones only and misses some. V, J and clone size are taken as reported in that table, and D and trimming were inferred from the DNA itself. The sample lists around 69,000 clones; roughly 84% were seen once. The source of this sequence is a man aged 45-65 years with active COVID-19. The sample was peripheral blood.

The CDR3, as DNA: TGTGCCATCAGTGAGTCACCGGGACAGGGGCTAGAAAAACTGTTTTTT. This codes for CAISESPGQGLEKLFF. The V gene is TRBV10-3, the J gene TRBJ1-4; 10 bases line up with TRBD1. Germline CDR1 and CDR2: ENHRY and SYGVKD. This CDR3 comprises 16 residues. V shed 0 bases and J 8 bases; nucleotides not matched to a gene: 6.